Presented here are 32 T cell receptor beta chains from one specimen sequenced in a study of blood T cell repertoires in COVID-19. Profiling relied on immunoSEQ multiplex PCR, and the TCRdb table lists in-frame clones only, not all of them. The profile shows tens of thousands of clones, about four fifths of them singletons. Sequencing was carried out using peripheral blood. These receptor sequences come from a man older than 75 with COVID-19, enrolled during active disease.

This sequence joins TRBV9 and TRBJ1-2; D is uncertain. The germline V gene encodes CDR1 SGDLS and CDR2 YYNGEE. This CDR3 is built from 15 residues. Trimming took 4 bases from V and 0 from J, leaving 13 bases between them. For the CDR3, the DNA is TGTGCCAGCAGCCGCTTGGGGAGTCCTAACTATGGCTACACCTTC. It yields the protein CASSRLGSPNYGYTF.

Here the CDR3 reads CASSLEGKRGDTQYF. Here the CDR3 DNA reads TGTGCCAGCAGCCTAGAGGGCAAGCGGGGGGATACGCAGTATTTT. The chain is built from TRBV14 and TRBJ2-3, with 8 bases that match TRBD2. This CDR3 contains 15 residues. V lost 4 bases, J lost 6 bases, and 9 bases stayed unmatched. CDR1 is SGHDN, CDR2 FVKESK, per germline.

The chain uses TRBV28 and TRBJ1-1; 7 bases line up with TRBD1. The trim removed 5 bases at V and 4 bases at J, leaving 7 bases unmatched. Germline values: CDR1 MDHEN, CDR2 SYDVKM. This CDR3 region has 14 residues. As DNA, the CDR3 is TGTGCCAGCAGTGTCACGTACAGGGGCACTGAAGCTTTCTTT. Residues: CASSVTYRGTEAFF.

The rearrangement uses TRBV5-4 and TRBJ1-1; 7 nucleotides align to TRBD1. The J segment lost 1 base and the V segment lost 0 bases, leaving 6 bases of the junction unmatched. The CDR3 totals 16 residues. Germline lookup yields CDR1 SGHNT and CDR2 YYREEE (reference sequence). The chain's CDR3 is CASSLAKTGWNTEAFF. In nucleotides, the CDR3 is TGTGCCAGCAGCTTGGCCAAGACAGGGTGGAACACTGAAGCTTTCTTT.

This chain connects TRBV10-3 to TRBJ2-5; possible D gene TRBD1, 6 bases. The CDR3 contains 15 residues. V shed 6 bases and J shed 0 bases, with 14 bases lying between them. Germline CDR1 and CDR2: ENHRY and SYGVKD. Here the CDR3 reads CAISPTGMDQETQYF. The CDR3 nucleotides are TGTGCCATCAGCCCCACAGGGATGGACCAAGAGACCCAGTACTTC.

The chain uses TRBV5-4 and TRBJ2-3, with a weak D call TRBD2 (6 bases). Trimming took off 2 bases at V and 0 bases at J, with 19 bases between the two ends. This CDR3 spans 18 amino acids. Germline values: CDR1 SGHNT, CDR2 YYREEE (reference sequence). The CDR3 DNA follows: TGTGCCAGCAGCTTCGAGGAGGGGCTAGCGATAAGCACAGATACGCAGTATTTT. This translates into CASSFEEGLAISTDTQYF.

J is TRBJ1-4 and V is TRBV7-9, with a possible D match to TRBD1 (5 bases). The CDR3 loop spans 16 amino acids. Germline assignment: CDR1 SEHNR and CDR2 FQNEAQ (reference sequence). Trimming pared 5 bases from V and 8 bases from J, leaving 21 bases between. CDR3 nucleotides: TGTGCCAGCAGCACCAAGGAGGGACCCTCGGAAGAAAAACTGTTTTTT. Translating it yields CASSTKEGPSEEKLFF.

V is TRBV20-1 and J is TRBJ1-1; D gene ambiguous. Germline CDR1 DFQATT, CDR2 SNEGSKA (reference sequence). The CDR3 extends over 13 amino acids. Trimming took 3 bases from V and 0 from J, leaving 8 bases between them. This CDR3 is CSASVAVNTEAFF. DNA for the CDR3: TGCAGTGCTAGTGTGGCGGTGAACACTGAAGCTTTCTTT.

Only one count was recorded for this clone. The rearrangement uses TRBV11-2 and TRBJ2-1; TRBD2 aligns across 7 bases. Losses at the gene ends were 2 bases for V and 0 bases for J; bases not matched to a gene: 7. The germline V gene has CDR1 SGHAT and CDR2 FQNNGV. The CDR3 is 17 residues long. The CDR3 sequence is CASSLRFGGSSYNEQFF. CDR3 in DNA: TGTGCCAGCAGCTTAAGATTCGGGGGGTCCTCCTACAATGAGCAGTTCTTC.

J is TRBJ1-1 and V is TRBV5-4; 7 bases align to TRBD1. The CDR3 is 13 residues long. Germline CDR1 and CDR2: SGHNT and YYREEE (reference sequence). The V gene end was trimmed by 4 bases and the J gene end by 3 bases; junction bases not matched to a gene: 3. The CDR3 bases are TGTGCCAGCAGCCTTGACAGGGACACTGAAGCTTTCTTT. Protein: CASSLDRDTEAFF. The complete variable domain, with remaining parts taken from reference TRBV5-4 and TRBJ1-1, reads ETGVTQSPTHLIKTRGQQVTLRCSSQSGHNTVSWYQQALGQGPQFIFQYYREEENGRGNFPPRFSGLQFPNYSSELNVNALELDDSALYLCASSLDRDTEAFFGQGTRLTVV.

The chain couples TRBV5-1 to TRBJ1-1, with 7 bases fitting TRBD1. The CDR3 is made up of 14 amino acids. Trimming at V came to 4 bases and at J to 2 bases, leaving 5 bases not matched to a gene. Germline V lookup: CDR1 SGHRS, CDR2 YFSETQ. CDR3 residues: CASSRQGLNTEAFF. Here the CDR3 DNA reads TGCGCCAGCAGCCGACAGGGTTTAAACACTGAAGCTTTCTTT.

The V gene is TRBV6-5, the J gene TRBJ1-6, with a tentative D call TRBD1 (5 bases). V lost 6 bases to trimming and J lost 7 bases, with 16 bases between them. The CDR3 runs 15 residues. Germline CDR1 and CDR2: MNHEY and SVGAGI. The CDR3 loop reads CASRGPGGANSPLHF. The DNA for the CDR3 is TGTGCCAGCAGGGGGCCGGGCGGAGCCAATTCACCCCTCCACTTT.

The CDR3 DNA reads as TGTGCCAGCAGCTCCCCCGGGCAGCGGTCCTACAATGAGCAGTTCTTC. This codes for CASSSPGQRSYNEQFF. The chain joins TRBV11-2 to TRBJ2-1; D may be TRBD2 (5 bases). Per the germline V gene, CDR1 is SGHAT and CDR2 is FQNNGV. Trimming left V 4 bases short and J 1 base short, with 14 bases between. There are 16 residues in the CDR3.

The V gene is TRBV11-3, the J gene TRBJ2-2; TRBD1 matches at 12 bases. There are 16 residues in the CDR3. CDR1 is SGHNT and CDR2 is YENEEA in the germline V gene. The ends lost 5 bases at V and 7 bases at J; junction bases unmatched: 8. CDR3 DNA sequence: TGTGCCAGCAGCCCGGGACAGGGGGCGTCCGGCGGGGAGCTGTTTTTT. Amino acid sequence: CASSPGQGASGGELFF.

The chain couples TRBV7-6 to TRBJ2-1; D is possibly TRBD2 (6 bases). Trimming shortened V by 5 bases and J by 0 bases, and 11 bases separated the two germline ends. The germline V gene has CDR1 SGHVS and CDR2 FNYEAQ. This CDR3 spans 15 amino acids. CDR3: CASSVGGISYNEQFF. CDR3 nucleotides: TGTGCCAGCAGCGTGGGCGGGATCTCCTACAATGAGCAGTTCTTC.

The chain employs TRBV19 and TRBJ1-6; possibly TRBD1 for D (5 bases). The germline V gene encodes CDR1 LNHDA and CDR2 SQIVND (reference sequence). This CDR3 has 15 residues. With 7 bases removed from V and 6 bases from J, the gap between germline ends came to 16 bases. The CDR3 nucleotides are TGTGCCAGTATTAGTGGACACAATGTTAATTCACCCCTCCACTTT. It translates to CASISGHNVNSPLHF.

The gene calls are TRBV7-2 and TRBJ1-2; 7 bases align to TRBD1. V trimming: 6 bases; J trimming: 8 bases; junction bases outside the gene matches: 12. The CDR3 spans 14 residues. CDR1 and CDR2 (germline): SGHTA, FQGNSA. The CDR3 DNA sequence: TGTGCCAGCAGGCTAAACAGGGGTTTGGAAGGCTACACCTTC. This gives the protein CASRLNRGLEGYTF.

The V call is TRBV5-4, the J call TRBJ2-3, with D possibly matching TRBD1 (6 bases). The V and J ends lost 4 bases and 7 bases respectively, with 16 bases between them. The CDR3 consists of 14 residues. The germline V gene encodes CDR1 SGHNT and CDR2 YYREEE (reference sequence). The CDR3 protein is CASSLQGNQNTQYF. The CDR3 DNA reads TGTGCCAGCAGCCTACAGGGCAACCAGAATACGCAGTATTTT.

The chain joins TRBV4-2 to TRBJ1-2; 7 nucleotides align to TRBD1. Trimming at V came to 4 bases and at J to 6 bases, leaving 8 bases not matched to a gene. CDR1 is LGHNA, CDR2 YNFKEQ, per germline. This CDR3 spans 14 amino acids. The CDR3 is CASSPQGVENGYTF. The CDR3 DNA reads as TGTGCCAGCAGCCCGCAGGGGGTGGAGAATGGCTACACCTTC.

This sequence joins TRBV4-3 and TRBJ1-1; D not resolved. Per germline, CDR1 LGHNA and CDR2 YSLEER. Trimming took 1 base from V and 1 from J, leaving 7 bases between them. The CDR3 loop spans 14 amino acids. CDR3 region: CASSQGRENTEAFF. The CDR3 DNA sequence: TGCGCCAGCAGCCAAGGGCGGGAGAACACTGAAGCTTTCTTT.

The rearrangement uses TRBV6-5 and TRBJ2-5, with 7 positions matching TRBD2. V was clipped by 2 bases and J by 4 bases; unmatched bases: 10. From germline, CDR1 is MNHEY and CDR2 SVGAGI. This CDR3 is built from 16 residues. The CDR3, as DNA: TGTGCCAGCAGTTACCCCAGCGGGGAAGGGCGAGAGACCCAGTACTTC. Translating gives CASSYPSGEGRETQYF.

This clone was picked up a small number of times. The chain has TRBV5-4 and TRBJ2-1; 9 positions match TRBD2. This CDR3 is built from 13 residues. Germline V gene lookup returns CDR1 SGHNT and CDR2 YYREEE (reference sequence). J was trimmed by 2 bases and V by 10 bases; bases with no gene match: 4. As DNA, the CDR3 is TGTGCCTGCCAGCGGGGGGCCTACAATGAGCAGTTCTTC. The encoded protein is CACQRGAYNEQFF.

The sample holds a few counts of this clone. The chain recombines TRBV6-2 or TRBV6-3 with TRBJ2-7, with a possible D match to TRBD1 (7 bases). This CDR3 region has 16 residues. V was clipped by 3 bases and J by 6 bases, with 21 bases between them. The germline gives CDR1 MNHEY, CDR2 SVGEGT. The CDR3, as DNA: TGTGCCAGCAGTTATGAGCTGAGGCAGGGGGGCCTCGAGCAGTACTTC. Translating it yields CASSYELRQGGLEQYF.

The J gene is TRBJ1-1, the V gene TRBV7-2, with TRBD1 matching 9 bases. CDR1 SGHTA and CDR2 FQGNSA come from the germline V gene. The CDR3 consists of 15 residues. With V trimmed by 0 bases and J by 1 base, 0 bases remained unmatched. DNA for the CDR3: TGTGCCAGCAGCTTAGCGACAGGGGGGAACACTGAAGCTTTCTTT. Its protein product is CASSLATGGNTEAFF. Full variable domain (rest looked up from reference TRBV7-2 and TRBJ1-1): GAGVSQSPSNKVTEKGKDVELRCDPISGHTALYWYRQSLGQGLEFLIYFQGNSAPDKSGLPSDRFSAERTGGSVSTLTIQRTQQEDSAVYLCASSLATGGNTEAFFGQGTRLTVV.

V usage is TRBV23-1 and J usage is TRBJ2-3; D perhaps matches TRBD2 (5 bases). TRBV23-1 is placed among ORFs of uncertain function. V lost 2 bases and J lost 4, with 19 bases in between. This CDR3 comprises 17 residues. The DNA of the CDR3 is TGCGCCAGCAGTCAACACTCCAAGAGAGGGCAGCCAGATACGCAGTATTTT. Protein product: CASSQHSKRGQPDTQYF.

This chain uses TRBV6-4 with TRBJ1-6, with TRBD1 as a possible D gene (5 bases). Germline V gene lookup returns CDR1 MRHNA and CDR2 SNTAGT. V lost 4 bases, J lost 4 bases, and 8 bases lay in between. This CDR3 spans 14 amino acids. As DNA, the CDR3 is TGTGCCAGCAGTGGGGGGGTTTATAATTCACCCCTCCACTTT. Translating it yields CASSGGVYNSPLHF.

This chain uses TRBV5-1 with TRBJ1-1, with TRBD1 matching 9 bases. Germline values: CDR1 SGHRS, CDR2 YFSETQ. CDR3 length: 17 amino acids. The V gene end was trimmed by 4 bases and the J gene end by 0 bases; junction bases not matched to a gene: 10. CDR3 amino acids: CASSALTGGSLNTEAFF. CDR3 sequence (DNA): TGCGCCAGCAGCGCACTAACAGGGGGCTCTCTGAACACTGAAGCTTTCTTT.

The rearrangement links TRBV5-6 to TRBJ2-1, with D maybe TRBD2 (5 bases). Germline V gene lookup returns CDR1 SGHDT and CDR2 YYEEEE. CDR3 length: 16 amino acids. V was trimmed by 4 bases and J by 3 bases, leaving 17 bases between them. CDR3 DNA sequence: TGTGCCAGCAGCGTCCTCTTTCCGGGAATCTACAATGAGCAGTTCTTC. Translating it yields CASSVLFPGIYNEQFF. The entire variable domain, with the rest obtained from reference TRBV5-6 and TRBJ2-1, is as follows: DAGVTQSPTHLIKTRGQQVTLRCSPKSGHDTVSWYQQALGQGPQFIFQYYEEEERQRGNFPDRFSGHQFPNYSSELNVNALLLGDSALYLCASSVLFPGIYNEQFFGPGTRLTVL.

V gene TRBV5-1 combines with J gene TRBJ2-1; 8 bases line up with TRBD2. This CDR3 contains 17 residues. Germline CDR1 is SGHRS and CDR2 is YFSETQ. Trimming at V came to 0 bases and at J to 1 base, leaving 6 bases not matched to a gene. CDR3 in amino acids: CASSLGSGSLSYNEQFF. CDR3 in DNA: TGCGCCAGCAGCTTGGGCAGCGGGAGTCTTTCCTACAATGAGCAGTTCTTC.

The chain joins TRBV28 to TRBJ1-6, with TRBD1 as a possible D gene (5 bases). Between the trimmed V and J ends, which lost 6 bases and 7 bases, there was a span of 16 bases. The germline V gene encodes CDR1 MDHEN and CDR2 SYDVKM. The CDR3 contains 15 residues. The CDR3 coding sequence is TGTGCCAGCAGCCCGTGGGGGAGGAAGAATTCACCCCTCCACTTT. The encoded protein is CASSPWGRKNSPLHF.

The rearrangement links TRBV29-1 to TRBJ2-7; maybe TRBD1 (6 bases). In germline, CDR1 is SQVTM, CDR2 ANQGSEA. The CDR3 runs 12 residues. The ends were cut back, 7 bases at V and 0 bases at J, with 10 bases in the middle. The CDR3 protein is CSARDISYEQYF. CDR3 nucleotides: TGCAGCGCCCGGGACATCTCCTACGAGCAGTACTTC.

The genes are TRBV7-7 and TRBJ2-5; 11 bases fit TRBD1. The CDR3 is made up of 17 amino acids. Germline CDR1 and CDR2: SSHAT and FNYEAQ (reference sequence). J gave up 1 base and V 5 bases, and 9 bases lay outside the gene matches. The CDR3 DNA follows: TGTGCCAGCAGCCGAGGTGGGACAGGGGGATTCCAAGAGACCCAGTACTTC. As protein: CASSRGGTGGFQETQYF.